Included here is one TCR beta chain sequence, with context. These data come from a study of T-cell memory formation after mild COVID-19. TCRdb reanalysed the 5' RACE reads using MiXCR and keeps one entry per CDR3 protein. Of 400,000 or so distinct CDR3 sequences listed, approximately 21% are singletons. The CDR3 spans 12 residues. The V end was cut by 5 bases, the J end by 7 bases, with 9 bases between. This chain uses TRBV12-3 or TRBV12-4 with TRBJ2-4; D is unclear. The sequenced sample was PBMCs or a T cell subset sorted from them (not recorded which). The receptor's source is an adult woman who had mild COVID-19 (a few samples of this study predate the infection). Cell type and time point are not known. This CDR3 reads CASSPGRNIQYF. CDR3 nucleotide sequence: TGTGCCAGCAGTCCAGGACGTAACATTCAGTACTTC.